Listed here is a single T cell receptor beta chain. Its matching antigen is unknown. V lost 1 base to trimming and J lost 4 bases; unmatched junction nucleotides: 4. The CDR3 is made up of 15 amino acids. The germline gives CDR1 LNHDA, CDR2 SQIVND (reference sequence). This specimen comes from a study of OX40 agonist ivuxolimab in advanced cancers. Study in general: A history of anti-PD-1, anti-PD-L1 or anti-CTLA-4 therapy was acceptable, and roughly 40% had some.

Notes on the study in general: Not determined was the antigen specificity of the expanded peripheral T cells.

Sequencing was performed with immunoSEQ multiplex PCR; in TCRdb, only in-frame clones are kept and a portion is missing. The table shows approximately 82,000 clones, with 80% to 90% occurring only once. Source: CD4+ or CD8+ T cells sorted from blood, taken in a trial of the OX40 agonist ivuxolimab. This TCR was recovered from an adult with an advanced solid tumor such as melanoma, head and neck, liver or kidney cancer. The chain employs TRBV19 and TRBJ2-5; 9 positions agree with TRBD2. The CDR3 DNA sequence: TGTGCCAGTAGTATAGCCGCGACTAGCGGAGAGACCCAGTACTTC. Translating gives CASSIAATSGETQYF.